What follows are 26 T cell receptor beta chains derived from one specimen sequenced in a study of read filtering for tumor transcriptome and immune sequencing. Molecular barcoded adaptors covering alpha/delta and beta/gamma chains were used on approximately 400 ng RNA. Using its own MiXCR run on the reads, TCRdb lists one record per CDR3 protein. The repertoire has some 46,000 distinct CDR3 sequences, 12% of them found once; the top ten carry 13% to 15%. The sequencing sample was made of a population of CD138-negative cells sorted from bone marrow. The source is a donor aged 40 or older with multiple myeloma.

A note on this clonotype: An end of the junction differs from the germline gene, which may be a read error. The chain carries TRBV5-1 and TRBJ2-2, with 9 bases that match TRBD2. The CDR3 runs to 18 residues. Germline lookup yields CDR1 SGHRS and CDR2 YFSETQ. The CDR3 sequence: CASSLSQISGSSTGELFF. The CDR3 coding sequence is TGTGCCAGCAGCTTGTCCCAGATTAGCGGGAGTAGCACCGGGGAGCTGTTTTTT.

Concerning this clonotype: A read error likely explains this, since a far larger clone differs by one base. V and J are TRBV5-5 and TRBJ1-2; TRBD1 agrees at 7 bases. Germline loops: CDR1 SGHKS, CDR2 YYEKEE (reference sequence). The CDR3 sequence is 13 residues long. This CDR3 is CASSSDRNYGCTF. The CDR3 coding sequence is TGTGCCAGCAGCTCGGACAGGAACTATGGCTGCACCTTC. Supplemented by reference TRBV5-5 and TRBJ1-2, the full variable domain reads DAGVTQSPTHLIKTRGQQVTLRCSPISGHKSVSWYQQVLGQGPQFIFQYYEKEERGRGNFPDRFSARQFPNYSSELNVNALLLGDSALYLCASSSDRNYGCTFGSGTRLTVV.

The J gene is TRBJ1-6, the V gene TRBV18; D uncertain. Trimming removed 5 bases from V and 3 bases from J, with 14 bases in between. This CDR3 contains 16 residues. The germline gives CDR1 KGHSH, CDR2 LQKENI. CDR3 DNA: TGTGCCAGCTCAGAACAGCCGGATTACTATAATTCACCCCTCCACTTT. Amino acid sequence: CASSEQPDYYNSPLHF.

This clonotype has ten or more counts. The chain recombines TRBV4-1 with TRBJ1-2; D is ambiguous. V was pared by 1 base and J by 4 bases, with 10 bases between. Germline CDR1 reads MGHRA; CDR2 reads YSYEKL. The length of the CDR3 is 14 residues. CDR3 sequence: CASSQGHTIYGYTF. The CDR3 nucleotides read TGCGCCAGCAGCCAAGGACATACCATCTATGGCTACACCTTC.

Details on this clonotype: Because it lacks the conserved phenylalanine or tryptophan at the end, this CDR3 is likely a read error. The V gene is TRBV7-3, the J gene TRBJ2-7; D is possibly TRBD1 or TRBD2 (5 bases each). CDR3 size: 15 residues. Trimming removed 5 bases from V and 0 bases from J, with 14 bases in between. In germline, CDR1 is SGHTA, CDR2 FQGTGA. CDR3 in DNA: TGTGCCAGCAGCGAGACTCCGGGACCCTCCTACGAGCAGTACCTC. Translated: CASSETPGPSYEQYL.

This clonotype was recorded at least ten times. V is TRBV14 and J is TRBJ2-7; D gene ambiguous. The CDR3 contains 12 residues. Germline V lookup: CDR1 SGHDN, CDR2 FVKESK. V was trimmed by 6 bases and J by 0 bases, leaving 6 bases between them. The CDR3, as DNA: TGTGCCAGCAGTTACAGCTCCTACGAGCAGTACTTC. This sequence encodes CASSYSSYEQYF.

This clonotype has ten or more counts. The chain uses TRBV12-3 or TRBV12-4 and TRBJ2-7; 8 bases match TRBD2. V was pared by 5 bases and J by 3 bases, with 15 bases of the junction left unmatched. CDR3 length: 17 residues. CDR3 sequence reads: CASSPAGEGQPFYEQYF. The CDR3 nucleotides are TGTGCCAGCAGTCCAGCGGGAGAGGGGCAACCCTTCTACGAGCAGTACTTC.

This clonotype was observed many times. This chain joins TRBV5-1 and TRBJ2-5; D uncertain. CDR1 is SGHRS, CDR2 YFSETQ, per germline. The V end lost 4 bases, the J end lost 5 bases, and 15 bases lay between the germline ends. This CDR3 contains 14 residues. CDR3 sequence (DNA): TGCGCCAGCAGCCGGAGCCTTGAGGCGGAGACCCAGTACTTC. Amino acid sequence: CASSRSLEAETQYF.

This clonotype has at least ten counts. This chain connects TRBV6-1 to TRBJ2-6; 7 bases fit TRBD1. V shed 8 bases and J 4 bases; nucleotides not matched to a gene: 11. The germline V gene has CDR1 MNHNS and CDR2 SASEGT. The CDR3 spans 16 residues. The CDR3 sequence is CASARGWALGANVLTF. The CDR3, as DNA: TGTGCCAGCGCCAGGGGGTGGGCCCTCGGGGCCAACGTCCTGACTTTC.

V is TRBV12-3 or TRBV12-4 and J is TRBJ2-7, with 7 bases matching TRBD2. Unmatched junction bases numbered 3, after V lost 3 bases and J lost 1 base. There are 14 residues in the CDR3. DNA for the CDR3: TGTGCCAGCAGTTTGGGAGGGAGTTCCTACGAGCAGTACTTC. Its protein product is CASSLGGSSYEQYF.

This clonotype has a count of ten or more. V usage is TRBV24-1 and J usage is TRBJ2-3, with 8 bases aligning to TRBD1. The CDR3 loop spans 15 amino acids. Germline CDR1 reads KGHDR; CDR2 reads SFDVKD. The J segment lost 6 bases and the V segment lost 7 bases, leaving 11 bases of the junction unmatched. The CDR3 DNA reads as TGTGCCACCAGCGGACAGGGAGAAGACTGGGATACGCAGTATTTT. Residues: CATSGQGEDWDTQYF.

In its sample, this clonotype was seen many times. The chain uses TRBV12-3 or TRBV12-4 and TRBJ1-1, with D possibly being TRBD1 (5 bases). There are 14 residues in the CDR3. The V and J ends lost 5 bases and 5 bases respectively, with 15 bases between them. CDR3 nucleotides: TGTGCCAGCAGTGTGAGGGGAGAGGTTACTGAAGCTTTCTTT. Its translation is CASSVRGEVTEAFF.

This clonotype was found many times. The rearrangement uses TRBV7-3 and TRBJ2-3; a possible D gene is TRBD1 (5 bases). The CDR3 runs 11 residues. Trimming removed 5 bases from V and 5 bases from J, with 5 bases in between. Germline V gene lookup returns CDR1 SGHTA and CDR2 FQGTGA. CDR3 in DNA: TGTGCCAGCAGCCAGGGAGATACGCAGTATTTT. Translation gives CASSQGDTQYF.

The chain employs TRBV20-1 and TRBJ2-7; TRBD2 aligns across 12 bases. V trimming: 6 bases; J trimming: 3 bases; junction bases outside the gene matches: 3. The CDR3 length is 13 residues. The germline CDR1 and CDR2 sequences are DFQATT and SNEGSKA (reference sequence). The CDR3 DNA follows: TGCAGTGCGAAGGGACTAGCGGGCTACGAGCAGTACTTC. Translating it yields CSAKGLAGYEQYF.

This clonotype was seen repeatedly, ten times or more. The chain is built from TRBV6-5 and TRBJ2-7, with 10 bases lining up with TRBD1. Germline V lookup: CDR1 MNHEY, CDR2 SVGAGI. Trimming cost V 4 bases and J 5 bases; bases outside gene matches: 5. There are 14 residues in the CDR3. The CDR3 reads CASSWTGGQHEQYF. The DNA of the CDR3 is TGTGCCAGCAGTTGGACAGGGGGACAACACGAGCAGTACTTC.

This rearrangement joins TRBV6-2 or TRBV6-3 to TRBJ2-1, with TRBD2 matching 8 bases. The CDR3 loop spans 16 amino acids. The ends lost 4 bases at V and 6 bases at J; junction bases unmatched: 11. Per the germline V gene, CDR1 is MNHEY and CDR2 is SVGEGT. CDR3 sequence: CASSWGSGRSGNEQFF. As DNA, the CDR3 is TGTGCCAGCAGTTGGGGGAGCGGGAGATCAGGCAATGAGCAGTTCTTC.

Points on this clonotype: It is likely a read error, because the conserved phenylalanine at the end of the CDR3 is missing. The chain carries TRBV4-3 and TRBJ2-2, with 8 nucleotides matching TRBD1. The CDR3 length is 15 residues. Looked up from germline, CDR1 is LGHNA and CDR2 is YSLEER. Unmatched junction bases numbered 5, after V lost 4 bases and J lost 4 bases. CDR3 sequence (DNA): TGCGCCAGCAGCCCGGACAGGGCATCCACCGGGGAGCTGTTTTCT. Its protein is CASSPDRASTGELFS.

This clonotype occurred many times. The chain combines TRBV7-8 with TRBJ1-5, with D possibly matching TRBD1 (5 bases). The germline V gene has CDR1 SGHVS and CDR2 FQNEAQ. The germline V and J ends were trimmed by 7 bases and 5 bases, with 15 bases remaining between them. CDR3 size: 14 residues. DNA of the CDR3: TGTGCCAGCACCTCCGGGGGGACGGATCAGCCCCAGCATTTT. Protein product: CASTSGGTDQPQHF.

This clonotype occurred many times. This rearrangement joins TRBV12-3 or TRBV12-4 to TRBJ2-6; D is unresolved. The CDR3 totals 15 residues. V lost 4 bases and J lost 0, with 7 bases in between. The CDR3: CASSWAGSGANVLTF. Here the CDR3 DNA reads TGTGCCAGCAGTTGGGCCGGCTCTGGGGCCAACGTCCTGACTTTC.

In this sample, this clonotype turned up many times. The CDR3 reads CASSLRTSGRLGGYEQYF. The DNA of the CDR3 is TGTGCCAGCAGTCTTAGGACTAGCGGGAGATTGGGCGGCTACGAGCAGTACTTC. The chain is built from TRBV12-3 or TRBV12-4 and TRBJ2-7, with TRBD2 matching 13 bases. With 5 bases clipped from V and 3 bases from J, the junction kept 13 bases outside the gene matches. CDR3 length: 18 residues.

The chain has TRBV4-2 and TRBJ2-7, with D hard to call. This CDR3 region has 17 residues. CDR1 LGHNA and CDR2 YNFKEQ come from the germline V gene. Between the trimmed V and J ends, which lost 1 base and 3 bases, there was a span of 19 bases. For the CDR3, the DNA is TGTGCCAGCAGCCAAGGTGGTTTGACACGAAATGACTACGAGCAGTACTTC. Translated: CASSQGGLTRNDYEQYF.

This clonotype was counted at least ten times. The genes are TRBV14 and TRBJ2-7; D unclear. The CDR3 consists of 17 residues. CDR1 and CDR2 from the germline V gene are SGHDN and FVKESK. The V and J ends lost 3 bases and 3 bases respectively, with 21 bases between them. The CDR3 protein is CASSQQPAWSVGYEQYF. The CDR3 coding sequence is TGTGCCAGCAGCCAGCAGCCTGCCTGGAGTGTGGGCTACGAGCAGTACTTC.

This clonotype is judged large (0.1 to 1%). The gene calls are TRBV29-1 and TRBJ2-4, with TRBD2 matching over 9 bases. The DNA end lines up better with TRBJ2-3; the J call may be wrong. Germline CDR1 and CDR2: SQVTM and ANQGSEA. The CDR3 spans 12 residues. The CDR3 bases are TGCAGCGCCGGACTAGCGATGGATACGCAGTATTTT. It specifies CSAGLAMDTQYF.

This clonotype was seen many times. This sequence joins TRBV14 and TRBJ2-7, with no clear D. V shed 2 bases and J shed 6 bases, with 11 bases lying between them. The germline gives CDR1 SGHDN, CDR2 FVKESK. The CDR3 length is 13 residues. The CDR3: CASSQSRTSEQYF. The DNA of the CDR3 is TGTGCCAGCAGCCAAAGCAGGACGTCCGAGCAGTACTTC.

This clonotype was picked up many times. The genes are TRBV20-1 and TRBJ2-5, with D uncertain. CDR1 is DFQATT, CDR2 SNEGSKA, per germline (reference sequence). V lost 2 bases to trimming and J lost 1 base, with 11 bases between them. The CDR3 has 14 residues. In DNA, the CDR3 is TGCAGTGCTAGAAGGCCAGAAGGCCAAGAGACCCAGTACTTC. Its translation: CSARRPEGQETQYF.

By frequency in the sample, this clonotype is medium-sized. The V and J genes are TRBV19 and TRBJ2-1; no clear D. Germline V gene sequence: CDR1 LNHDA, CDR2 SQIVND (reference sequence). Trimming shortened V by 3 bases and J by 6 bases, and 9 bases separated the two germline ends. This CDR3 spans 13 amino acids. CDR3 sequence: CASSIPRTNEQFF. The DNA of the CDR3 is TGTGCCAGTAGTATCCCGAGGACCAATGAGCAGTTCTTC.